The 30 T cell receptor beta chains listed next were all sequenced from one sample in a study of CD8 T cells in Susac syndrome (dated by TCRdb to about 2019). The method behind the library was the immunoSEQ multiplex PCR assay. RNA was extracted with the RNeasy kit and roughly 0.45 to 1 ug was reverse transcribed using random hexamers. The raw public reads went through TCRdb reprocessing: fastp at Q25, MiXCR clone calling, in-frame beta chains kept. A single entry per CDR3 protein holds the most common genes and DNA from its merged rows. The sample contains roughly 100,000 distinct CDR3 sequences, 90% to 97% of them found a single time. The top ten constitute approximately 0.62% of the sample. Source material: CD8+ T cells from PBMCs. The receptors stem from a human donor with Susac syndrome.

V usage is TRBV6-2 or TRBV6-3 and J usage is TRBJ1-1; D possibly corresponds to TRBD1 (5 bases). Between the trimmed V and J ends, which lost 6 bases and 1 base, there was a span of 6 bases. The CDR3 consists of 12 residues. CDR1 MNHEY and CDR2 SVGEGT come from the germline V gene. In nucleotides, the CDR3 is TGTGCCAGCAGGACAGAGAACACTGAAGCTTTCTTT. It yields the protein CASRTENTEAFF.

CDR3 nucleotide sequence: TGCAGTGCCAGGGGGACAGCAACTAATGAAAAACTGTTTTTT. Translating it yields CSARGTATNEKLFF. The genes are TRBV20-1 and TRBJ1-4; TRBD1 agrees at 7 bases. The CDR3 consists of 14 residues. Germline lookup yields CDR1 DFQATT and CDR2 SNEGSKA (reference sequence). V was clipped by 6 bases and J by 0 bases; unmatched bases: 4.

This chain connects TRBV20-1 to TRBJ1-4, with D perhaps TRBD1 (5 bases). CDR1 and CDR2 (germline): DFQATT, SNEGSKA (reference sequence). V was clipped by 3 bases and J by 6 bases, with 8 bases between them. The length of the CDR3 is 12 residues. The CDR3 reads CSARGRDEKLFF. The CDR3 coding sequence is TGCAGTGCTAGGGGCAGGGATGAAAAACTGTTTTTT.

V and J are TRBV10-3 and TRBJ2-2; no clear D gene. V shed 2 bases and J shed 2 bases, with 3 bases lying between them. The V gene's germline CDR1 is ENHRY and CDR2 SYGVKD. The length of the CDR3 is 13 residues. The CDR3 nucleotides read TGTGCCATCAGTGAGCCTAACACCGGGGAGCTGTTTTTT. It yields the protein CAISEPNTGELFF.

The chain combines TRBV7-2 with TRBJ2-2, with TRBD2 as a possible D gene (7 bases). Trimming removed 0 bases from V and 6 bases from J, with 11 bases in between. Germline CDR1 and CDR2: SGHTA and FQGNSA. The CDR3 has 15 amino acids. DNA for the CDR3: TGTGCCAGCAGCTTAGCGGGGGGGCAGTCCGGGGAGCTGTTTTTT. Encoded protein: CASSLAGGQSGELFF.

The chain employs TRBV5-4 and TRBJ1-4; 8 positions match TRBD1. The V and J ends lost 4 bases and 7 bases, in that order; junction bases with no gene match: 9. Germline assignment: CDR1 SGHNT and CDR2 YYREEE (reference sequence). The CDR3 extends over 15 amino acids. CDR3 nucleotide sequence: TGTGCCAGCAGCCGCAGCCGGGACAGGAGTGAAAAACTGTTTTTT. The encoded protein is CASSRSRDRSEKLFF.

The rearrangement joins TRBV19 to TRBJ2-7; no clear D gene. The CDR3 runs 15 residues. V was clipped by 5 bases and J by 6 bases, with 20 bases between them. Germline CDR1 is LNHDA and CDR2 is SQIVND (reference sequence). The CDR3 bases are TGTGCCAGTAGTTTCTTACTGGGCCGAATAACCGAGCAGTACTTC. Translation: CASSFLLGRITEQYF.

This chain links TRBV27 with TRBJ1-1, with TRBD1 as a possible D gene (6 bases). The V end was cut by 3 bases, the J end by 11 bases, with 19 bases between. CDR1 is MNHEY, CDR2 SMNVEV, per germline (reference sequence). This CDR3 spans 14 amino acids. The CDR3 coding sequence is TGTGCCAGCAGTTTCGGTAAAGGGGGAGGCCCCGCTTTCTTT. Its translation: CASSFGKGGGPAFF.

The V gene is TRBV30, the J gene TRBJ2-5, with D maybe TRBD2 (6 bases). The CDR3 extends over 12 amino acids. Trimming shortened V by 3 bases and J by 7 bases, and 12 bases separated the two germline ends. The germline V gene encodes CDR1 GTSNPN and CDR2 SVGIG (reference sequence). CDR3 sequence: CAWRSGPATQYF. In nucleotides, the CDR3 is TGTGCCTGGAGGAGCGGGCCCGCGACCCAGTACTTC.

This clonotype occurred once. The chain carries TRBV20-1 and TRBJ1-5; 9 bases are a match to TRBD1. J was trimmed by 1 base and V by 5 bases; bases with no gene match: 21. The CDR3 runs 20 residues. The germline gives CDR1 DFQATT, CDR2 SNEGSKA (reference sequence). CDR3 sequence reads: CSAACLSGTGKGWSNQPQHF. The CDR3 bases are TGCAGTGCTGCCTGCCTTTCCGGGACAGGGAAGGGATGGAGCAATCAGCCCCAGCATTTT.

The chain is built from TRBV5-6 and TRBJ2-6, with D unresolved. The germline V gene has CDR1 SGHDT and CDR2 YYEEEE. V was clipped by 6 bases and J by 2 bases, with 6 bases between them. The CDR3 totals 13 residues. CDR3 coding DNA: TGTGCCAGCACCCCAACTGGGGCCAACGTCCTGACTTTC. Protein sequence: CASTPTGANVLTF.

The V gene is TRBV4-2, the J gene TRBJ2-2; D remains ambiguous. Trimming cost V 3 bases and J 8 bases, with 13 bases left between them. The CDR3 has 14 amino acids. Germline V gene lookup returns CDR1 LGHNA and CDR2 YNFKEQ. In DNA, the CDR3 is TGTGCCAGCAGCCAGCCTCCAGCCGGGGGGGAGCTGTTTTTT. Translating gives CASSQPPAGGELFF.

J is TRBJ1-5 and V is TRBV20-1, with a tentative D call TRBD1 (5 bases). Germline V gene lookup returns CDR1 DFQATT and CDR2 SNEGSKA (reference sequence). V gave up 2 bases and J gave up 5 bases, with 13 bases separating them. The CDR3 contains 14 residues. The CDR3 spells CSARQGSGDQPQHF. The CDR3 region has the DNA TGCAGTGCTAGACAGGGCAGTGGGGATCAGCCCCAGCATTTT.

The chain couples TRBV4-3 to TRBJ1-1, with D perhaps TRBD1 (5 bases). This CDR3 has 12 amino acids. V shed 3 bases and J shed 8 bases, with 10 bases lying between them. Germline V CDR1 and CDR2: LGHNA, YSLEER. CDR3 nucleotide sequence: TGCGCCAGCAGCCAGCCGGGACCGGAAGCTTTCTTT. This translates into CASSQPGPEAFF.

This CDR3 is CASSPGDRITQYF. The CDR3 DNA sequence: TGTGCCAGCAGCCCCGGGGACAGGATCACCCAGTACTTC. The chain couples TRBV3-1 to TRBJ2-5, with TRBD1 matching 8 bases. CDR1 and CDR2 (germline): LGHDT, YNNKEL (reference sequence). The J segment lost 8 bases and the V segment lost 4 bases, leaving 6 bases of the junction unmatched. This CDR3 comprises 13 residues.

V is TRBV19 and J is TRBJ2-3, with D maybe TRBD1 (6 bases). V gave up 8 bases and J gave up 1 base, with 25 bases separating them. Germline assignment: CDR1 LNHDA and CDR2 SQIVND (reference sequence). This CDR3 is 18 amino acids long. CDR3 residues: CASLQQRSGQLGTDTQYF. The CDR3 nucleotides are TGTGCCAGTCTCCAACAGAGGTCCGGACAGCTAGGCACAGATACGCAGTATTTT.

This CDR3 is CASSYGHNYGYTF. In DNA form, the CDR3 reads TGTGCCAGCAGTTACGGGCACAACTATGGCTACACCTTC. The chain couples TRBV6-2 or TRBV6-3 to TRBJ1-2; no clear D gene. There are 13 residues in the CDR3. Trimming took off 2 bases at V and 2 bases at J, with 6 bases between the two ends. Germline CDR1 is MNHEY and CDR2 is SVGEGT.

The J gene is TRBJ2-4, the V gene TRBV20-1; D is possibly TRBD2 (5 bases). V lost 1 base and J lost 5, with 9 bases in between. The CDR3 loop spans 13 amino acids. Germline CDR1 reads DFQATT; CDR2 reads SNEGSKA (reference sequence). Here the CDR3 DNA reads TGCAGTGCTAGAGGCCACGGGGAAAACATTCAGTACTTC. Translation: CSARGHGENIQYF.

The chain combines TRBV4-3 with TRBJ1-3; the match to TRBD1 covers 7 bases. The V gene's germline CDR1 is LGHNA and CDR2 YSLEER. Germline trimming cut 1 base from V and 0 bases from J; bases unmatched to any gene: 0. There are 15 residues in the CDR3. The CDR3 nucleotides are TGCGCCAGCAGCCAAGGGGACAGCTCTGGAAACACCATATATTTT. Residues: CASSQGDSSGNTIYF.

This clonotype was detected once. The chain recombines TRBV27 with TRBJ1-1; D is unclear. The germline V gene encodes CDR1 MNHEY and CDR2 SMNVEV (reference sequence). The CDR3 extends over 13 amino acids. V was clipped by 6 bases and J by 1 base, with 9 bases between them. The CDR3 DNA reads as TGTGCCAGCAGACTCGGGAAGAACACTGAAGCTTTCTTT. This gives the protein CASRLGKNTEAFF.

In its sample, this clonotype was seen once. The gene calls are TRBV18 and TRBJ1-3, with 9 bases matching TRBD1. V dropped 0 bases and J dropped 11; count of bases not matched to a gene: 2. Germline values: CDR1 KGHSH, CDR2 LQKENI. The CDR3 sequence is 13 residues long. CDR3 nucleotide sequence: TGTGCCAGCTCACCACCGGGACAGGGCGCCATATATTTT. It codes for CASSPPGQGAIYF.

This clonotype was detected once. This CDR3 is CASRANRGNNQPQHF. CDR3 in DNA: TGTGCCAGCAGGGCAAACAGGGGGAACAATCAGCCCCAGCATTTT. The V and J genes are TRBV2 and TRBJ1-5; 8 bases agree with TRBD1. CDR3 length equals 15 residues. V shed 6 bases, J shed 3 bases, and the junction held 7 bases outside the gene matches. CDR1 is SNHLY and CDR2 is FYNNEI in the germline V gene.

The chain joins TRBV20-1 to TRBJ2-3, with a tentative D call TRBD1 (6 bases). Per germline, CDR1 DFQATT and CDR2 SNEGSKA (reference sequence). The CDR3 covers 11 residues. As DNA, the CDR3 is TGCAGCGCACAGGGAGCAGATACGCAGTATTTT. It translates to CSAQGADTQYF.

This chain joins TRBV19 and TRBJ2-5; TRBD1 agrees at 11 bases. Germline V gene data show CDR1 as LNHDA and CDR2 as SQIVND (reference sequence). With V trimmed by 3 bases and J by 9 bases, 6 bases remained unmatched. The CDR3 covers 14 residues. CDR3 nucleotide sequence: TGTGCCAGTAGTATCGGACAGGGGGCAGGGGCCCAGTACTTC. Translation: CASSIGQGAGAQYF.

This clonotype was observed once. The rearrangement links TRBV4-3 to TRBJ2-1, with 7 bases that match TRBD2. Germline trimming cut 0 bases from V and 2 bases from J; bases unmatched to any gene: 7. Germline CDR1 and CDR2: LGHNA and YSLEER. This CDR3 spans 17 amino acids. The CDR3 DNA reads TGCGCCAGCAGCCAAGATCGAACTAGCGCCGCCTACAATGAGCAGTTCTTC. Translated, it gives CASSQDRTSAAYNEQFF.

This clonotype was seen a single time. The chain is built from TRBV30 and TRBJ1-5; D call uncertain. From germline, CDR1 is GTSNPN and CDR2 SVGIG (reference sequence). The germline V and J ends were trimmed by 1 base and 5 bases, with 6 bases remaining between them. The CDR3 runs to 12 residues. CDR3 protein: CAWSGLYQPQHF. The CDR3 DNA reads TGTGCCTGGAGTGGTTTGTATCAGCCCCAGCATTTT. The entire variable domain, with the rest obtained from reference TRBV30 and TRBJ1-5, is as follows: SQTIHQWPATLVQPVGSPLSLECTVEGTSNPNLYWYRQAAGRGLQLLFYSVGIGQISSEVPQNLSASRPQDRQFILSSKKLLLSDSGFYLCAWSGLYQPQHFGDGTRLSIL.

The chain recombines TRBV29-1 with TRBJ1-1, with D unresolved. Trimming shortened V by 4 bases and J by 0 bases, and 6 bases separated the two germline ends. There are 12 residues in the CDR3. Germline CDR1 is SQVTM and CDR2 is ANQGSEA. The CDR3 loop is CSVAGLNTEAFF. In nucleotides, the CDR3 is TGCAGCGTTGCTGGATTGAACACTGAAGCTTTCTTT.

V usage is TRBV6-2 or TRBV6-3 and J usage is TRBJ2-7; D may be TRBD1 (6 bases). Germline-derived CDR1 and CDR2 are MNHEY and SVGEGT. CDR3 length equals 14 residues. The V and J ends lost 5 bases and 7 bases respectively, with 18 bases between them. CDR3 loop: CASSLDRGSWEQYF. As DNA, the CDR3 is TGTGCCAGCAGTCTGGACAGAGGCTCTTGGGAGCAGTACTTC.

The chain joins TRBV7-3 to TRBJ1-1, with no clear D. Germline V gene data show CDR1 as SGHTA and CDR2 as FQGTGA. The V end lost 3 bases, the J end lost 3 bases, and 11 bases lay between the germline ends. There are 14 residues in the CDR3. CDR3 in DNA: TGTGCCAGCAGCTTCCGCGGCCTAGACACTGAAGCTTTCTTT. Translation: CASSFRGLDTEAFF.

The V gene is TRBV30, the J gene TRBJ2-7; 12 bases agree with TRBD2. Germline CDR1 and CDR2: GTSNPN and SVGIG (reference sequence). The length of the CDR3 is 17 residues. J lost 0 bases, V lost 2 bases, and 8 bases had no gene match. The CDR3 here is CAWSRTSGGTSSYEQYF. As DNA, the CDR3 is TGTGCCTGGAGTCGAACTAGCGGGGGGACAAGCTCCTACGAGCAGTACTTC.